The 23 T cell receptor beta chains listed next were all sequenced from one sample in a study of blood T cell repertoires in COVID-19. The protocol was immunoSEQ multiplex PCR, while the TCRdb copy is restricted to in-frame clones and leaves out a portion. Of over 250,000 clones listed, 87% are singletons. The material sequenced was PBMCs or T cells enriched from blood (not recorded which). These receptors all stem from a woman younger than 45 who had recovered from COVID-19.

The chain employs TRBV6-5 and TRBJ1-3; D is unclear. Trimming removed 6 bases at V and 8 bases at J, with 11 bases between. Germline V gene lookup returns CDR1 MNHEY and CDR2 SVGAGI. There are 12 residues in the CDR3. The CDR3 spells CASRPGGDTIYF. CDR3 nucleotide sequence: TGTGCCAGCAGACCAGGAGGCGACACCATATATTTT.

The CDR3: CASSYAPRGPTEAFF. Written as DNA, the CDR3 is TGTGCCAGCAGTTACGCCCCCAGGGGGCCCACTGAAGCTTTCTTT. The chain joins TRBV6-5 to TRBJ1-1; 8 bases map to TRBD1. J gave up 4 bases and V 2 bases, and 6 bases lay outside the gene matches. Germline CDR1 is MNHEY and CDR2 is SVGAGI. CDR3 length: 15 amino acids.

Here the CDR3 reads CASSQTVGRGGGLGYTF. Written as DNA, the CDR3 is TGTGCCAGCAGCCAAACCGTGGGCCGGGGAGGGGGGTTAGGCTACACCTTC. The rearrangement joins TRBV4-2 to TRBJ1-2, with D possibly being TRBD1 (6 bases). The CDR3 is made up of 17 amino acids. The germline gives CDR1 LGHNA, CDR2 YNFKEQ. The ends were cut back, 2 bases at V and 8 bases at J, with 24 bases in the middle.

This clone is a singleton in its sample. The chain is built from TRBV4-2 and TRBJ2-2; D is possibly TRBD1 (7 bases). The CDR3 is 16 residues long. Germline CDR1 is LGHNA and CDR2 is YNFKEQ. The V end was cut by 0 bases, the J end by 6 bases, with 14 bases between. CDR3 in amino acids: CASSQDGGGGPGELFF. CDR3 DNA: TGTGCCAGCAGCCAAGACGGCGGAGGGGGCCCCGGGGAGCTGTTTTTT.

This clone appeared a few times. The chain couples TRBV11-2 to TRBJ1-3, with D unresolved. The CDR3 spans 15 residues. Germline V CDR1 and CDR2: SGHAT, FQNNGV. The V gene lost 1 base and the J gene lost 4 bases, with 11 bases spanning the gap. The CDR3 DNA reads TGTGCCAGCAGCTTAGCCCAGGCCGAAGGAAACACCATATATTTT. It specifies CASSLAQAEGNTIYF.

This rearrangement joins TRBV29-1 to TRBJ1-1; 7 bases are a match to TRBD1. Germline CDR1 and CDR2: SQVTM and ANQGSEA. The CDR3 length is 13 residues. J gave up 1 base and V 3 bases, and 2 bases lay outside the gene matches. Written as DNA, the CDR3 is TGCAGCGTTGAGCAGGGGGGGAACACTGAAGCTTTCTTT. It encodes CSVEQGGNTEAFF. Looking up the rest from reference TRBV29-1 and TRBJ1-1 gives the full variable domain: SAVISQKPSRDICQRGTSLTIQCQVDSQVTMMFWYRQQPGQSLTLIATANQGSEATYESGFVIDKFPISRPNLTFSTLTVSNMSPEDSSIYLCSVEQGGNTEAFFGQGTRLTVV.

The chain couples TRBV6-5 to TRBJ2-7; the match to TRBD1 covers 7 bases. This CDR3 contains 15 residues. The V and J ends lost 6 bases and 0 bases, in that order; junction bases with no gene match: 8. The germline CDR1 and CDR2 sequences are MNHEY and SVGAGI. The CDR3 DNA reads TGTGCCAGCAGGACAACAGGGGTCTCCTCCTACGAGCAGTACTTC. This codes for CASRTTGVSSYEQYF.

The rearrangement links TRBV7-2 to TRBJ2-5, with D perhaps matching TRBD1 (6 bases). This CDR3 is 16 amino acids long. Germline V gene data show CDR1 as SGHTA and CDR2 as FQGNSA. Trimming removed 1 base at V and 2 bases at J, with 14 bases between. DNA for the CDR3: TGTGCCAGCAGCTTAGGAACCCCGGGGACACAAGAGACCCAGTACTTC. This gives the protein CASSLGTPGTQETQYF.

The chain joins TRBV4-2 to TRBJ1-2, with 10 bases identical to TRBD1. Germline values: CDR1 LGHNA, CDR2 YNFKEQ. Trimming took 4 bases from V and 7 from J; bases not matched to a gene: 9. The CDR3 contains 15 residues. Here the CDR3 reads CASSPRTGTGAGYTF. For the CDR3, the DNA is TGTGCCAGCAGCCCGCGGACCGGGACAGGGGCTGGCTACACCTTC.

This rearrangement joins TRBV6-5 to TRBJ1-2, with a tentative D call TRBD1 (5 bases). Germline values: CDR1 MNHEY, CDR2 SVGAGI. Trimming cost V 5 bases and J 7 bases, with 11 bases left between them. The CDR3 has 12 residues. The CDR3 region is CASSPGLSGYTF. In DNA, the CDR3 is TGTGCCAGCAGTCCGGGACTGAGTGGCTACACCTTC.

The chain recombines TRBV4-2 with TRBJ2-3; TRBD2 matches at 10 bases. The germline V gene has CDR1 LGHNA and CDR2 YNFKEQ. Trimming took 4 bases from V and 4 from J; bases not matched to a gene: 8. CDR3 length equals 16 residues. The CDR3 here is CASSPEAGGPADTQYF. Written as DNA, the CDR3 is TGTGCCAGCAGCCCCGAAGCGGGGGGGCCGGCAGATACGCAGTATTTT.

The V call is TRBV5-4, the J call TRBJ2-1, with D possibly matching TRBD2 (6 bases). There are 16 residues in the CDR3. In germline, CDR1 is SGHNT, CDR2 YYREEE (reference sequence). V dropped 3 bases and J dropped 7 bases, with 20 bases sitting between them. The CDR3 DNA reads as TGTGCCAGCAGCTCACGCCGGGACTCCAGCCTAAATGAGCAGTTCTTC. Residues: CASSSRRDSSLNEQFF.

The chain recombines TRBV19 with TRBJ1-5, with no clear D. This CDR3 is 14 amino acids long. Germline-derived CDR1 and CDR2 are LNHDA and SQIVND (reference sequence). V lost 9 bases and J 2 bases, leaving 14 bases between the germline ends. The DNA of the CDR3 is TGTGCCAGCAATCAAGGAGGCGGCAATCAGCCCCAGCATTTT. It translates to CASNQGGGNQPQHF.

This clone appeared once. The rearrangement joins TRBV7-2 to TRBJ2-5; possibly TRBD2 for D (6 bases). The V end was cut by 8 bases, the J end by 5 bases, with 15 bases between. This CDR3 is built from 13 residues. Germline assignment: CDR1 SGHTA and CDR2 FQGNSA. In DNA form, the CDR3 reads TGTGCCAGCCCGGCGGGGTGGGGGGAGACCCAGTACTTC. It codes for CASPAGWGETQYF.

The chain employs TRBV7-2 and TRBJ2-1, with TRBD2 matching over 9 bases. CDR3 size: 16 residues. V lost 5 bases, J lost 7 bases, and 12 bases stayed unmatched. The V gene's germline CDR1 is SGHTA and CDR2 FQGNSA. DNA for the CDR3: TGTGCCAGCAGCCCCTCTGGCGGGGGGGCCTCGAATGAGCAGTTCTTC. It specifies CASSPSGGGASNEQFF.

The chain has TRBV29-1 and TRBJ2-5; TRBD1 might be the D (6 bases). The germline V gene encodes CDR1 SQVTM and CDR2 ANQGSEA. The CDR3 is 12 residues long. Between the trimmed V and J ends, which lost 4 bases and 7 bases, there was a span of 13 bases. The CDR3 bases are TGCAGCGTTGTGGACAGCTGGAGGACCCAGTACTTC. Translation gives CSVVDSWRTQYF.

The V gene is TRBV7-2, the J gene TRBJ1-5; the D is unclear. CDR1 is SGHTA, CDR2 FQGNSA, per germline. V was shortened by 4 bases and J by 7 bases, with 20 bases between the two germline ends. The length of the CDR3 is 16 residues. The CDR3 spells CASSYGGWQPRQPQHF. The CDR3 DNA follows: TGTGCCAGCAGCTACGGAGGTTGGCAGCCCAGGCAGCCCCAGCATTTT.

This chain uses TRBV2 with TRBJ1-2; D may be TRBD1 (5 bases). This CDR3 comprises 13 residues. Deletions cut 3 bases from V and 4 bases from J, with 9 bases between. Germline V gene sequence: CDR1 SNHLY, CDR2 FYNNEI. The CDR3 protein is CASSDRAPYGYTF. The CDR3, as DNA: TGTGCCAGCAGTGACAGGGCGCCCTATGGCTACACCTTC.

This clone has just one count. V gene TRBV9 combines with J gene TRBJ2-1; 8 bases fit TRBD2. The CDR3 is made up of 15 amino acids. From germline, CDR1 is SGDLS and CDR2 YYNGEE. With 3 bases clipped from V and 5 bases from J, the junction kept 7 bases outside the gene matches. CDR3 DNA: TGTGCCAGCAGCGAGCGACTAGCGACAAACAATGAGCAGTTCTTC. Translated: CASSERLATNNEQFF.

This chain joins TRBV6-1 and TRBJ1-2; a weak D match, TRBD1 (6 bases). Germline-derived CDR1 and CDR2 are MNHNS and SASEGT. The CDR3 extends over 20 amino acids. Trimming took off 1 base at V and 4 bases at J, with 28 bases between the two ends. The CDR3 loop is CASSEGFTGRQGPSSYGYTF. CDR3 bases: TGTGCCAGCAGTGAAGGTTTTACAGGGCGGCAGGGCCCTTCGAGCTATGGCTACACCTTC.

The chain uses TRBV19 and TRBJ1-5; 9 bases map to TRBD1. The germline gives CDR1 LNHDA, CDR2 SQIVND (reference sequence). V lost 8 bases to trimming and J lost 5 bases; unmatched junction nucleotides: 7. This CDR3 is 14 amino acids long. Here the CDR3 reads CASAGTGIDQPQHF. CDR3 bases: TGTGCCAGTGCCGGGACAGGGATCGATCAGCCCCAGCATTTT. The full variable domain, completed using reference TRBV19 and TRBJ1-5, is DGGITQSPKYLFRKEGQNVTLSCEQNLNHDAMYWYRQDPGQGLRLIYYSQIVNDFQKGDIAEGYSVSREKKESFPLTVTSAQKNPTAFYLCASAGTGIDQPQHFGDGTRLSIL.

This chain links TRBV6-5 with TRBJ2-1, with D perhaps TRBD2 (5 bases). The germline V and J ends were trimmed by 4 bases and 10 bases, with 14 bases remaining between them. The CDR3 covers 13 residues. Germline CDR1 MNHEY, CDR2 SVGAGI. CDR3 sequence (DNA): TGTGCCAGCAGTTCCAACGGTCAGCGGGAGCAGTTCTTC. Its protein is CASSSNGQREQFF.

CDR3 sequence: CASSDGQGAQPQHF. The CDR3 DNA sequence: TGTGCCAGCAGTGATGGACAGGGGGCCCAGCCCCAGCATTTT. The chain uses TRBV2 and TRBJ1-5; 11 bases align to TRBD1. From germline, CDR1 is SNHLY and CDR2 FYNNEI. This CDR3 is built from 14 residues. Trimming removed 3 bases from V and 7 bases from J; junction bases left unmatched: 2.